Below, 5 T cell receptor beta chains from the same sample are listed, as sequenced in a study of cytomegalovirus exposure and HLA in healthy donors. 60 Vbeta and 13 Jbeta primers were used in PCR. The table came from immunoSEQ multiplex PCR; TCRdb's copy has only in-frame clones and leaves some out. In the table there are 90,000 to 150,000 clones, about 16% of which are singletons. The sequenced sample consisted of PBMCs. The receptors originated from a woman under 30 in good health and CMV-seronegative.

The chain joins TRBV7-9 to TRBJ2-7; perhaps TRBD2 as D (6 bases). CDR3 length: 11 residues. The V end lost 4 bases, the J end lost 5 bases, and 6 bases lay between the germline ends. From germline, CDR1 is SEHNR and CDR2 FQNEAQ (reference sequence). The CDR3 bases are TGTGCCAGCAGCTGGAGGGACGAGCAGTACTTC. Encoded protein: CASSWRDEQYF. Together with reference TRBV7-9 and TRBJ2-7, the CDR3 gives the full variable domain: DTGVSQNPRHKITKRGQNVTFRCDPISEHNRLYWYRQTLGQGPEFLTYFQNEAQLEKSRLLSDRFSAERPKGSFSTLEIQRTEQGDSAMYLCASSWRDEQYFGPGTRLTVT.

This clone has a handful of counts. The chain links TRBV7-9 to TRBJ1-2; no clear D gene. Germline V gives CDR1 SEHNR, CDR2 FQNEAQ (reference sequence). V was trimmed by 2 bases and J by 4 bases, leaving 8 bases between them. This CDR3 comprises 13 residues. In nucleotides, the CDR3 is TGTGCCAGCAGCTTAAAGGAGATCTATGGCTACACCTTC. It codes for CASSLKEIYGYTF.

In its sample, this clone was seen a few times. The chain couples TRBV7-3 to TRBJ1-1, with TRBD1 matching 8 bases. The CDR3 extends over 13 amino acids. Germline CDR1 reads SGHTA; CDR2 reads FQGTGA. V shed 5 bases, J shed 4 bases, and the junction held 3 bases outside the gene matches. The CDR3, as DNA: TGTGCCAGCAGCAACACAGGGGGCACTGAAGCTTTCTTT. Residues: CASSNTGGTEAFF.

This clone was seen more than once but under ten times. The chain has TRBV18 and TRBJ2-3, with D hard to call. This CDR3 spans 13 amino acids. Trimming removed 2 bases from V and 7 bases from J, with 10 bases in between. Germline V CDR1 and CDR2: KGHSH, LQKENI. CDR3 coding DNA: TGTGCCAGCTCACCAACGCGGTCTAATACGCAGTATTTT. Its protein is CASSPTRSNTQYF.

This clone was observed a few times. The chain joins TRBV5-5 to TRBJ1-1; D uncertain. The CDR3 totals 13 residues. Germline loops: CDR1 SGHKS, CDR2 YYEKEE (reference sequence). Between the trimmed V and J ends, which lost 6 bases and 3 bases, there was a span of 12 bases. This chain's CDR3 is CASTFDTYTEAFF. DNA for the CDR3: TGTGCCAGCACCTTCGACACCTACACTGAAGCTTTCTTT.